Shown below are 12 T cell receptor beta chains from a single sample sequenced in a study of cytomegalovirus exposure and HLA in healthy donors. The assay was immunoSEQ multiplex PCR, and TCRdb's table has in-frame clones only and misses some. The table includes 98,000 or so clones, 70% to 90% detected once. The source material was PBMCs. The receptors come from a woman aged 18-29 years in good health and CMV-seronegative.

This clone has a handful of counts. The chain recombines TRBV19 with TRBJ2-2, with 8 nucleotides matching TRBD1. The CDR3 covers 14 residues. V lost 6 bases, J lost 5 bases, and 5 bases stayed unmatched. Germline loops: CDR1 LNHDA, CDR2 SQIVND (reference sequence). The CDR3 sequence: CASSWTGPTGELFF. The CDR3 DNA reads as TGTGCCAGTAGCTGGACAGGGCCGACCGGGGAGCTGTTTTTT. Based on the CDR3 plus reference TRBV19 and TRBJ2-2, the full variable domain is DGGITQSPKYLFRKEGQNVTLSCEQNLNHDAMYWYRQDPGQGLRLIYYSQIVNDFQKGDIAEGYSVSREKKESFPLTVTSAQKNPTAFYLCASSWTGPTGELFFGEGSRLTVL.

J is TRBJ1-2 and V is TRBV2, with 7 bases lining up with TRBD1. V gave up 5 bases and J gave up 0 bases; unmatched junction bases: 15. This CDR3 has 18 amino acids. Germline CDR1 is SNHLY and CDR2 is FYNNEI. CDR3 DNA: TGTGCCAGCAGTCTTGTTAGGGCAGGGGGAGACGCTAACTATGGCTACACCTTC. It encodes CASSLVRAGGDANYGYTF.

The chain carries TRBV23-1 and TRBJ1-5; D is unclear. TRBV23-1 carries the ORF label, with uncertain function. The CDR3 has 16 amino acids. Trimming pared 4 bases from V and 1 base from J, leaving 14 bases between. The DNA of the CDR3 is TGCGCCAGCAGTCCTAGGGAGGCGCCGAGCAATCAGCCCCAGCATTTT. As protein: CASSPREAPSNQPQHF.

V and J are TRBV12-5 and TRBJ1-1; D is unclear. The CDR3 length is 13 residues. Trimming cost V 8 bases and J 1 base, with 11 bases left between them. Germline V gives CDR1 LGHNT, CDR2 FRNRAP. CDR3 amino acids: CASNVGQNTEAFF. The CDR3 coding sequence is TGTGCTAGTAATGTGGGCCAGAACACTGAAGCTTTCTTT.

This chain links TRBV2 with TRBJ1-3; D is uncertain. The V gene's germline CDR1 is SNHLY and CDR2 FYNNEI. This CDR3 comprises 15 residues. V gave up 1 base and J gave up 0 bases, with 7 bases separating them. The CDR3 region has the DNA TGTGCCAGCAGTGAAGTTAATAACTCTGGAAACACCATATATTTT. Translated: CASSEVNNSGNTIYF.

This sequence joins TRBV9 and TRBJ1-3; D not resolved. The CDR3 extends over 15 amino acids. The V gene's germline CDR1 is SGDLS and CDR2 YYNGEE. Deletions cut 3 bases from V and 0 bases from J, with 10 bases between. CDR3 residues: CASSADWSSGNTIYF. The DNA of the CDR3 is TGTGCCAGCAGCGCAGACTGGAGCTCTGGAAACACCATATATTTT.

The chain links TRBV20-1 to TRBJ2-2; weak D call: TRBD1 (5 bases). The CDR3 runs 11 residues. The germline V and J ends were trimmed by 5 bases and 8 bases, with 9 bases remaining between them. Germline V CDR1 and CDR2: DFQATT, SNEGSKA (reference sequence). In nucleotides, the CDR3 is TGCAGTGCTCCGTACAGGGGGGAGCTGTTTTTT. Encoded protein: CSAPYRGELFF.

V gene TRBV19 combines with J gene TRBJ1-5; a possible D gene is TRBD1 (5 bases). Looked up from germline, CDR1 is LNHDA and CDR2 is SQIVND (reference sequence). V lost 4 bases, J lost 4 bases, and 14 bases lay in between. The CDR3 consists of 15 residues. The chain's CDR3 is CASSTVQGSNQPQHF. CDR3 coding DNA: TGTGCCAGTAGTACCGTCCAGGGCTCTAATCAGCCCCAGCATTTT.

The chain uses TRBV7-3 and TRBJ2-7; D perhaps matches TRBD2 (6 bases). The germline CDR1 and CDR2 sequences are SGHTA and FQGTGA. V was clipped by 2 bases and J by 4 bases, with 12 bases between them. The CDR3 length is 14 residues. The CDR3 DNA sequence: TGTGCCAGCAGCTTAGGAGGGGCCGGGTACGAGCAGTACTTC. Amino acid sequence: CASSLGGAGYEQYF.

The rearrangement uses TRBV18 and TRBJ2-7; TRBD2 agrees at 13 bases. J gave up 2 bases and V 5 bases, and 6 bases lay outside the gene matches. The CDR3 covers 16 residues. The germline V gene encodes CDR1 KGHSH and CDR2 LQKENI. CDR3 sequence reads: CASSATSGGLTYEQYF. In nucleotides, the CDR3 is TGTGCCAGCTCAGCGACTAGCGGGGGGTTAACCTACGAGCAGTACTTC.

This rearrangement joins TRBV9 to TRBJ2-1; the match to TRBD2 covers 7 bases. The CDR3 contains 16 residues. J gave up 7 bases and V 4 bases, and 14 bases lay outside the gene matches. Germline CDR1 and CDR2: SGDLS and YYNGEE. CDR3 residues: CASSLGLGGGWNEQFF. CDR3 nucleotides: TGTGCCAGCAGCCTCGGCCTGGGCGGGGGATGGAATGAGCAGTTCTTC.

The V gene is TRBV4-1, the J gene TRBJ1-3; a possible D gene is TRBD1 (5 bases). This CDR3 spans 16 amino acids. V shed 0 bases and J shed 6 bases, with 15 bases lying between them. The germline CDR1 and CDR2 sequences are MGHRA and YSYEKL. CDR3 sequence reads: CASSQERGEISNTIYF. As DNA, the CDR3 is TGCGCCAGCAGCCAAGAACGGGGGGAGATATCAAACACCATATATTTT.